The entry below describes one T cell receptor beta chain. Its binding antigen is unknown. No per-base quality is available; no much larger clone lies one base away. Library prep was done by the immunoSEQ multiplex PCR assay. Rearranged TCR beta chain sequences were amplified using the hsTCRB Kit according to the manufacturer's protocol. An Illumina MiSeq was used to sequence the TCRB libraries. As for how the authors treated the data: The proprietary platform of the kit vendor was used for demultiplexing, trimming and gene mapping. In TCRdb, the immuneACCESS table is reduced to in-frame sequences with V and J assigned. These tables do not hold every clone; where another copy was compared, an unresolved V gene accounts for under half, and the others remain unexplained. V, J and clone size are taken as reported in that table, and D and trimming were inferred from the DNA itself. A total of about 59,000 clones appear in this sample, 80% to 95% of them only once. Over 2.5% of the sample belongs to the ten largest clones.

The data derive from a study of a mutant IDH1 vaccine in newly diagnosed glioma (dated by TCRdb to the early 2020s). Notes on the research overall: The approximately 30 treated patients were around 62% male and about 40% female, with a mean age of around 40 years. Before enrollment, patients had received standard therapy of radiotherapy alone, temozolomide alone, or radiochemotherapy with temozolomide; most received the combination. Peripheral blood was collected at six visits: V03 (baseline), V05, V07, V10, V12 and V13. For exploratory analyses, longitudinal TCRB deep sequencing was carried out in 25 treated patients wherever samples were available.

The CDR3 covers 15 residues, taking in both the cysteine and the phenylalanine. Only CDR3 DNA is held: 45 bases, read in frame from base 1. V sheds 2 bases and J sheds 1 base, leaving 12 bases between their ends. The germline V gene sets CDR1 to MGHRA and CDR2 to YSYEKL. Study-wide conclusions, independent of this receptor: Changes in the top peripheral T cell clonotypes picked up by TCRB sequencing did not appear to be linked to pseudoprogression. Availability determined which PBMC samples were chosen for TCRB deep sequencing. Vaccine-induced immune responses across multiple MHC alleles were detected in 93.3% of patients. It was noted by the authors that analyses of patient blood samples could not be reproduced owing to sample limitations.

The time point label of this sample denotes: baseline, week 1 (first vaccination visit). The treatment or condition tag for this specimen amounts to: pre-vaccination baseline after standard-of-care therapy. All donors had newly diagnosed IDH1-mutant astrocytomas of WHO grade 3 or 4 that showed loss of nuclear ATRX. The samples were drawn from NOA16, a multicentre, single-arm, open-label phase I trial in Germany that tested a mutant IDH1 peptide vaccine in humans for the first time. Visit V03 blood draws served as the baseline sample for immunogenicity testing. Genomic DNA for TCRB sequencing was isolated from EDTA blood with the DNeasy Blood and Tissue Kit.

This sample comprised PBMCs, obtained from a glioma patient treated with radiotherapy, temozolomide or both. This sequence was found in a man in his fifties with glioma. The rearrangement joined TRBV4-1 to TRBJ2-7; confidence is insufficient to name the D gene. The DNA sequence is TGCGCCAGCAGCCAATACCCCCTCGGGTCCTACGAGCAGTACTTC. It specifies CASSQYPLGSYEQYF.